These T cell receptor beta chains were read from a single sample in a study of vaccination effects on CD4 cells after COVID-19. Measured with immunoSEQ multiplex PCR; TCRdb has only the in-frame clones, and not every one. The table lists roughly 27,000 clones, about 76% of them singletons. Their recognized antigens are unknown. Source: CD4+ T cells from PBMCs cultured with HCoV-NL63 spike peptides, taken before COVID-19 vaccination. All receptors come from a human donor who had a prior SARS-CoV-2 infection. Each CDR3 is given with its conserved first and last residue. Fields, in order: V gene, J gene, clone size, D gene, CDR3 length, CDR3 DNA, CDR3 protein. D genes are given only for firm matches. A clone size is listed for some rows: how often the clone was seen (once, few, many), or a class if it is expanded.

V gene: TRBV7-9
J gene: TRBJ2-1
clone size: NA
D gene: TRBD1
CDR3 length: 16
CDR3 DNA: TGTGCCAGCAGCTTAGGGGACAGGGGTTTCACCGATGAGCAGTTCTTC
CDR3 protein: CASSLGDRGFTDEQFF

V gene: TRBV19
J gene: TRBJ2-2
clone size: once
D gene: NA
CDR3 length: 14
CDR3 DNA: TGTGCCAGTAGATGGGACGGATACACCGGGGAGCTGTTTTTT
CDR3 protein: CASRWDGYTGELFF

V gene: TRBV3-1/TRBV3-2
J gene: TRBJ1-2
clone size: NA
D gene: TRBD1
CDR3 length: 15
CDR3 DNA: TGTGCCAGCAGCCAATTGACAGGGGGGCACGATGGCTACACCTTC
CDR3 protein: CASSQLTGGHDGYTF

V gene: TRBV5-1
J gene: TRBJ2-7
clone size: NA
D gene: NA
CDR3 length: 15
CDR3 DNA: TGCGCCAGCAGCGGGGCAATGGGGAGCTCCTACGAGCAGTACTTC
CDR3 protein: CASSGAMGSSYEQYF

V gene: TRBV5-1
J gene: TRBJ2-7
clone size: NA
D gene: NA
CDR3 length: 15
CDR3 DNA: TGCGCCAGCAGCACCTCTAACCGGGACAACTACGAGCAGTACTTC
CDR3 protein: CASSTSNRDNYEQYF

V gene: TRBV6-2/TRBV6-3
J gene: TRBJ2-3
clone size: NA
D gene: NA
CDR3 length: 17
CDR3 DNA: TGTGCCAGCAGTTACGATTTGTTGGGACACCGCACAGATACGCAGTATTTT
CDR3 protein: CASSYDLLGHRTDTQYF

V gene: TRBV5-1
J gene: TRBJ1-2
clone size: few
D gene: TRBD1
CDR3 length: 15
CDR3 DNA: TGCGCCAGCAGCGGGGGGACAGGGGATAACTATGGCTACACCTTC
CDR3 protein: CASSGGTGDNYGYTF

V gene: TRBV5-5
J gene: TRBJ1-2
clone size: few
D gene: NA
CDR3 length: 14
CDR3 DNA: TGTGCCAGCAGCTTAAAAGGTCCTGACTATGGCTACACCTTC
CDR3 protein: CASSLKGPDYGYTF

V gene: TRBV7-9
J gene: TRBJ2-1
clone size: few
D gene: NA
CDR3 length: 14
CDR3 DNA: TGTGCCAGCAGCGCTCGGACAATAGGTGTTGAGCAGTTCTTC
CDR3 protein: CASSARTIGVEQFF

V gene: TRBV4-2
J gene: TRBJ1-6
clone size: NA
D gene: TRBD1
CDR3 length: 16
CDR3 DNA: TGTGCCAGCAGCCGTCGACAGGGGCTTTATAATTCACCCCTCCACTTT
CDR3 protein: CASSRRQGLYNSPLHF

V gene: TRBV27
J gene: TRBJ1-2
clone size: NA
D gene: NA
CDR3 length: 15
CDR3 DNA: TGTGCCAGCAGTCCACTCCCCACGGGGAACTATGGCTACACCTTC
CDR3 protein: CASSPLPTGNYGYTF

V gene: TRBV6-5
J gene: TRBJ1-4
clone size: NA
D gene: NA
CDR3 length: 13
CDR3 DNA: TGTGCCAGCAGTTACAGGTCCAATGAAAAACTGTTTTTT
CDR3 protein: CASSYRSNEKLFF

V gene: TRBV30
J gene: TRBJ1-6
clone size: few
D gene: NA
CDR3 length: 12
CDR3 DNA: TGTGCCTGGAGTAGGGGGACCTCACCCCTCCACTTT
CDR3 protein: CAWSRGTSPLHF

V gene: TRBV5-4
J gene: TRBJ2-7
clone size: NA
D gene: NA
CDR3 length: 13
CDR3 DNA: TGTGCCAGCAGCTTGCGGGGGACCTACGAGCAGTACTTC
CDR3 protein: CASSLRGTYEQYF

V gene: TRBV5-1
J gene: TRBJ2-1
clone size: NA
D gene: TRBD2
CDR3 length: 19
CDR3 DNA: TGCGCCAGCAGCCCATCGGGACTAGCGGGGGCCTCCGGCTACAATGAGCAGTTCTTC
CDR3 protein: CASSPSGLAGASGYNEQFF

V gene: TRBV20-1
J gene: TRBJ2-5
clone size: NA
D gene: NA
CDR3 length: 11
CDR3 DNA: TGCAGTGCTAGAGTTGGGGAGACCCAGTACTTC
CDR3 protein: CSARVGETQYF

V gene: TRBV18
J gene: TRBJ1-2
clone size: NA
D gene: NA
CDR3 length: 13
CDR3 DNA: TGTGCCAGCTCACCCAAGCGTATCTATGGCTACACCTTC
CDR3 protein: CASSPKRIYGYTF

V gene: TRBV7-9
J gene: TRBJ2-1
clone size: NA
D gene: TRBD2
CDR3 length: 16
CDR3 DNA: TGTGCCAGCAGCTTACTTGGAACTAGCGGGATCGATGAGCAGTTCTTC
CDR3 protein: CASSLLGTSGIDEQFF

V gene: TRBV3-1/TRBV3-2
J gene: TRBJ2-5
clone size: NA
D gene: TRBD2
CDR3 length: 18
CDR3 DNA: TGTGCCAGCAGCCAAGCCTGGGGCCTAGCGGGGGGCCAAGAGACCCAGTACTTC
CDR3 protein: CASSQAWGLAGGQETQYF

V gene: TRBV7-3
J gene: TRBJ2-3
clone size: NA
D gene: TRBD2
CDR3 length: 15
CDR3 DNA: TGTGCCAGCAGCCCGAGCGGGAGGTGGGGAGATACGCAGTATTTT
CDR3 protein: CASSPSGRWGDTQYF

V gene: TRBV9
J gene: TRBJ2-3
clone size: once
D gene: NA
CDR3 length: 13
CDR3 DNA: TGTGCCAGCAGCGCCGGACTAACAGATACGCAGTATTTT
CDR3 protein: CASSAGLTDTQYF

V gene: TRBV7-2
J gene: TRBJ2-5
clone size: once
D gene: NA
CDR3 length: 13
CDR3 DNA: TGTGCCAGCAGCTTAGTAGTACAAGAGACCCAGTACTTC
CDR3 protein: CASSLVVQETQYF

V gene: TRBV7-2
J gene: TRBJ2-3
clone size: NA
D gene: TRBD2
CDR3 length: 18
CDR3 DNA: TGTGCCAGCAGCTTGGGGAGGGCCGGGGTTAGATTCACAGATACGCAGTATTTT
CDR3 protein: CASSLGRAGVRFTDTQYF

V gene: TRBV3-1/TRBV3-2
J gene: TRBJ2-7
clone size: NA
D gene: NA
CDR3 length: 12
CDR3 DNA: TGTGCCAGCAGCCAATGGAGTTCGGGGCAGTACTTC
CDR3 protein: CASSQWSSGQYF

V gene: TRBV7-8
J gene: TRBJ2-1
clone size: NA
D gene: TRBD2
CDR3 length: 13
CDR3 DNA: TGTGCCAGCATGGGGCGGGAGGTAGGTGAGCAGTTCTTC
CDR3 protein: CASMGREVGEQFF

V gene: TRBV10-3
J gene: TRBJ1-5
clone size: NA
D gene: NA
CDR3 length: 13
CDR3 DNA: TGTGCCATCGGCTCGGATAGCAATCAGCCCCAGCATTTT
CDR3 protein: CAIGSDSNQPQHF

V gene: TRBV21-1
J gene: TRBJ2-5
clone size: NA
D gene: NA
CDR3 length: 15
CDR3 DNA: TGTGCCAGCAGCCTCCCGGGACAGTTTTGGGAGACCCAGTACTTC
CDR3 protein: CASSLPGQFWETQYF

V gene: TRBV19
J gene: TRBJ2-3
clone size: NA
D gene: NA
CDR3 length: 14
CDR3 DNA: TGTGCCAGTAGGGAGCAGCTCAGCACAGATACGCAGTATTTT
CDR3 protein: CASREQLSTDTQYF

V gene: TRBV19
J gene: TRBJ2-5
clone size: NA
D gene: TRBD2
CDR3 length: 15
CDR3 DNA: TGTGCCAGTAGTACGGGACTAGCGGGAGTAGAGACCCAGTACTTC
CDR3 protein: CASSTGLAGVETQYF

V gene: TRBV30
J gene: TRBJ2-7
clone size: NA
D gene: NA
CDR3 length: 12
CDR3 DNA: TGTGCCTGGAGTGTAATGGACCACGAGCAGTACTTC
CDR3 protein: CAWSVMDHEQYF

V gene: TRBV6-2/TRBV6-3
J gene: TRBJ1-1
clone size: few
D gene: NA
CDR3 length: 14
CDR3 DNA: TGTGCCAGCAGTTACTCGGAGGGAGACACTGAAGCTTTCTTT
CDR3 protein: CASSYSEGDTEAFF

V gene: TRBV5-1
J gene: TRBJ2-7
clone size: NA
D gene: NA
CDR3 length: 14
CDR3 DNA: TGCGCCAGCAGCTTGGATGGGGTCGCCTACGAGCAGTACTTC
CDR3 protein: CASSLDGVAYEQYF

V gene: TRBV6-5
J gene: TRBJ2-5
clone size: once
D gene: NA
CDR3 length: 15
CDR3 DNA: TGTGCCAGCAGCCTCCTGCAAGGGGGCCAAGAGACCCAGTACTTC
CDR3 protein: CASSLLQGGQETQYF

V gene: TRBV19
J gene: TRBJ2-7
clone size: NA
D gene: NA
CDR3 length: 14
CDR3 DNA: TGTGCCAGTAGGAGGAGTCCAGGGATCAACGAGCAGTACTTC
CDR3 protein: CASRRSPGINEQYF

V gene: TRBV24-1
J gene: TRBJ1-2
clone size: once
D gene: TRBD1
CDR3 length: 14
CDR3 DNA: TGTGCCACCAGTGACCCCGGGACAGGGAACGGCTACACCTTC
CDR3 protein: CATSDPGTGNGYTF

V gene: TRBV30
J gene: TRBJ1-3
clone size: NA
D gene: NA
CDR3 length: 14
CDR3 DNA: TGTGCCTGGAGTACGATCCCCTCTGGAAACACCATATATTTT
CDR3 protein: CAWSTIPSGNTIYF

V gene: TRBV11-2
J gene: TRBJ2-3
clone size: NA
D gene: NA
CDR3 length: 13
CDR3 DNA: TGTGCCAGCAGTACTTTGGTTTCGGATACGCAGTATTTT
CDR3 protein: CASSTLVSDTQYF

V gene: TRBV7-2
J gene: TRBJ2-3
clone size: NA
D gene: TRBD2
CDR3 length: 15
CDR3 DNA: TGTGCCAGCAGCGACCGACTAGCGGGGGCAGATACGCAGTATTTT
CDR3 protein: CASSDRLAGADTQYF

V gene: TRBV27
J gene: TRBJ2-1
clone size: NA
D gene: TRBD2
CDR3 length: 16
CDR3 DNA: TGTGCCAGCAGATCACACAGAGCGGGGGGCTCAGGGGAGCAGTTCTTC
CDR3 protein: CASRSHRAGGSGEQFF

V gene: TRBV27
J gene: TRBJ2-3
clone size: NA
D gene: TRBD2
CDR3 length: 15
CDR3 DNA: TGTGCCAGCAGTTTAGCGGGGGGGAACACAGATACGCAGTATTTT
CDR3 protein: CASSLAGGNTDTQYF

V gene: TRBV20-1
J gene: TRBJ1-2
clone size: few
D gene: NA
CDR3 length: 17
CDR3 DNA: TGCAGTGCTAGTCCATTCCTTACCGGGACAACTAACTATGGCTACACCTTC
CDR3 protein: CSASPFLTGTTNYGYTF

V gene: TRBV2
J gene: TRBJ2-1
clone size: NA
D gene: NA
CDR3 length: 12
CDR3 DNA: TGTGCCACCGGGACGGACTACAATGAGCAGTTCTTC
CDR3 protein: CATGTDYNEQFF

V gene: TRBV7-8
J gene: TRBJ2-5
clone size: NA
D gene: NA
CDR3 length: 12
CDR3 DNA: TGTGCCAGCAGCTTAGGCAAAGAGACCCAGTACTTC
CDR3 protein: CASSLGKETQYF

V gene: TRBV24-1
J gene: TRBJ2-3
clone size: NA
D gene: TRBD2
CDR3 length: 16
CDR3 DNA: TGTGCCACCAGTGATGTTGTGGGAGGGCCGACAGATACGCAGTATTTT
CDR3 protein: CATSDVVGGPTDTQYF

V gene: TRBV18
J gene: TRBJ2-3
clone size: NA
D gene: TRBD2
CDR3 length: 16
CDR3 DNA: TGTGCCAGCTCACCCCAACTAGCGGGGGGTGCAGATACGCAGTATTTT
CDR3 protein: CASSPQLAGGADTQYF

V gene: TRBV7-3
J gene: TRBJ2-7
clone size: NA
D gene: TRBD1
CDR3 length: 20
CDR3 DNA: TGTGCCAGCAGCTTCACCCCACGGTCCGATAGGGGGCTGAGGTCCTACGAGCAGTACTTC
CDR3 protein: CASSFTPRSDRGLRSYEQYF

V gene: TRBV6-5
J gene: TRBJ1-2
clone size: large
D gene: TRBD1
CDR3 length: 14
CDR3 DNA: TGTGCCAGCAGTTACGACAGGGCCCCCTATGGCTACACCTTC
CDR3 protein: CASSYDRAPYGYTF

V gene: TRBV4-1
J gene: TRBJ2-3
clone size: NA
D gene: NA
CDR3 length: 13
CDR3 DNA: TGCGCCAGCAGCCTAGACCTTGAGGATACGCAGTATTTT
CDR3 protein: CASSLDLEDTQYF

V gene: TRBV19
J gene: TRBJ2-3
clone size: few
D gene: NA
CDR3 length: 14
CDR3 DNA: TGTGCCAGTAGTATTCACCCCCTCACAGATACGCAGTATTTT
CDR3 protein: CASSIHPLTDTQYF

V gene: TRBV7-9
J gene: TRBJ2-5
clone size: NA
D gene: NA
CDR3 length: 15
CDR3 DNA: TGTGCCAGCAGCTTACGGTCGACATACCAAGAGACCCAGTACTTC
CDR3 protein: CASSLRSTYQETQYF